The clone carrying this T cell receptor beta chain was seen ten or more times. Antigen: not known. These data originate in a study of regulatory T cells in long-lasting Graves disease. The wider study: Graves' patients diagnosed newly had used antithyroid drugs under 3 months. Findings of the study overall: Shared public clonotypes totalled some 2,500 in persistent patients, compared with roughly 970 in new patients.

Researchers made TCR beta libraries by using iRepertoire HTBI primers and running Arm-PCR on CDR3 regions. TCRdb reprocessed the multiplex PCR reads via MiXCR and lists one record per CDR3 protein. The sample has fewer than 550,000 distinct CDR3 sequences, about a sixth seen once. The time point denotes: newly diagnosed GD, antithyroid drugs for less than 3 months. There was RNA extracted from PBMCs, and the TCR library was made from it. These data also featured in a second study, about T cells in Graves' hyperthyroidism and ophthalmopathy.

Sequenced here: peripheral blood mononuclear cells (PBMCs), sampled at new diagnosis, from a patient treated with antithyroid drugs. The TCR comes from a young woman with Graves disease.

The CDR3 spells CATGGYRNEQYF. In nucleotides, the CDR3 is TGTGCCACTGGGGGGTACAGGAATGAGCAGTACTTC. This chain connects TRBV28 to TRBJ2-7; TRBD2 is a possible D gene (6 bases). Trimming took off 10 bases at V and 7 bases at J, with 17 bases between the two ends. This CDR3 spans 12 amino acids. In germline, CDR1 is MDHEN, CDR2 SYDVKM.